This T cell receptor beta chain was identified in a study of vaccination and CD4 T cells after COVID-19. Study-level information: Convalescent patients gave post-COVID blood a median approximately 94 days post-diagnosis, range 35 to 161. Following dose two, a median around 69 days (range 14 to 241) passed before post-vaccine samples were taken. Stimulation used overlapping spike peptides from SARS-CoV-2, HCoV-NL63, HCoV-OC43 and HCoV-229E. Findings and limits, study-wide: The median number of SARS-CoV-2-reactive clonotypes increased from roughly 22 to 38, a change that did not reach significance.

This clonotype was detected a few times. Its cognate antigen is unknown. V gave up 6 bases and J gave up 7 bases, with 10 bases separating them. The CDR3 length is 13 residues. Germline CDR1 MNHEY, CDR2 SVGEGT. Cultured CD4+ T cell DNA underwent sequencing with the Oncomine TCR Beta short-read assay. TCRdb re-derived calls from the PCR reads in MiXCR, one entry per CDR3 protein. The sample holds about 12,000 distinct CDR3 sequences, less than 60% seen once. Described treatment: approximately nine-day PBMC culture with coronavirus spike peptide pools or control peptides (ViraFEST assay). Material for sequencing was CD4+ T cells from blood, cultured in vitro. The clonotype originates from a human donor who had recovered from COVID-19. The genes are TRBV6-2 or TRBV6-3 and TRBJ1-6; the D gene is possibly TRBD1 (6 bases). The CDR3 spells CASRGTGNSPLHF. The CDR3 DNA follows: TGTGCCAGCAGGGGAACAGGGAATTCACCCCTCCACTTT.